These 12 T cell receptor beta chains came from one sample sequenced in a study of T cell responses to AZD1222 COVID-19 vaccine. Only in-frame clones appear in the TCRdb table, and some are missing; sequencing was by immunoSEQ multiplex PCR. The profile shows approximately 120,000 clones, roughly nine tenths of them singletons. The specimen was peripheral blood, collected on day 0 of AZD1222 vaccination. These TCRs come from an adult in good health.

This chain connects TRBV10-1 to TRBJ2-7; no reliable D call. Germline loops: CDR1 WNHNN, CDR2 SYGVQD (reference sequence). V was pared by 0 bases and J by 3 bases, with 12 bases between. The CDR3 covers 15 residues. For the CDR3, the DNA is TGCGCCAGCAGTGAGTCGGGCAGGCCTGGCTACGAGCAGTACTTC. Protein product: CASSESGRPGYEQYF.

This sequence joins TRBV4-1 and TRBJ2-7; 14 positions agree with TRBD2. Trimming took 3 bases from V and 7 from J; bases not matched to a gene: 17. The CDR3 runs 19 residues. Germline V gives CDR1 MGHRA, CDR2 YSYEKL. CDR3 nucleotides: TGCGCCAGCAGCCATCATAAGGGACTAGCGGGGGCCGCAACGGGGGAGCAGTACTTC. Amino acid sequence: CASSHHKGLAGAATGEQYF.

The chain joins TRBV29-1 to TRBJ1-2; D gene ambiguous. The CDR3 spans 12 residues. Germline lookup yields CDR1 SQVTM and CDR2 ANQGSEA. The V gene lost 7 bases and the J gene lost 5 bases, with 14 bases spanning the gap. CDR3 coding DNA: TGCAGCGCCGGAGGGAGCCCATATGGCTACACCTTC. It specifies CSAGGSPYGYTF.

The chain recombines TRBV30 with TRBJ1-4; the D gene is possibly TRBD1 (5 bases). The CDR3 extends over 14 amino acids. Germline V lookup: CDR1 GTSNPN, CDR2 SVGIG (reference sequence). Trimming shortened V by 3 bases and J by 0 bases, and 8 bases separated the two germline ends. The CDR3 sequence: CAWRPGSTNEKLFF. The CDR3 bases are TGTGCCTGGAGACCAGGGTCAACTAATGAAAAACTGTTTTTT.

This clone showed up just a few times. This sequence joins TRBV7-9 and TRBJ2-2, with TRBD2 matching 7 bases. Germline CDR1 and CDR2: SEHNR and FQNEAQ (reference sequence). V was clipped by 8 bases and J by 5 bases; unmatched bases: 11. This CDR3 contains 15 residues. CDR3: CASSSRGEGTGELFF. DNA of the CDR3: TGTGCCAGCTCCTCTCGCGGGGAGGGTACCGGGGAGCTGTTTTTT.

The chain uses TRBV7-2 and TRBJ1-2, with D unclear. The V end lost 5 bases, the J end lost 6 bases, and 22 bases lay between the germline ends. CDR3 length: 16 residues. Germline V CDR1 and CDR2: SGHTA, FQGNSA. Written as DNA, the CDR3 is TGTGCCAGCAGCGACCTTTGGGGAGAGAGTCGGGATGGCTACACCTTC. It codes for CASSDLWGESRDGYTF.

V gene TRBV5-1 combines with J gene TRBJ1-1; D is unresolved. In germline, CDR1 is SGHRS, CDR2 YFSETQ. V lost 0 bases and J lost 1, with 10 bases in between. The CDR3 has 15 residues. The CDR3 DNA reads as TGCGCCAGCAGCTTGGCCGGAGGGTCGAACACTGAAGCTTTCTTT. Amino acids: CASSLAGGSNTEAFF.

This clone was picked up one time. This sequence joins TRBV28 and TRBJ1-1, with TRBD1 as a possible D gene (6 bases). CDR3 length: 14 amino acids. V was trimmed by 6 bases and J by 4 bases, leaving 15 bases between them. Germline CDR1 and CDR2: MDHEN and SYDVKM. CDR3 nucleotide sequence: TGTGCCAGCAGAAGCGACCAAGGGGGCACTGAAGCTTTCTTT. Translation gives CASRSDQGGTEAFF.

V usage is TRBV5-1 and J usage is TRBJ1-3; 12 bases line up with TRBD1. The V and J ends lost 4 bases and 5 bases, in that order; junction bases with no gene match: 4. This CDR3 has 15 amino acids. Germline assignment: CDR1 SGHRS and CDR2 YFSETQ. The CDR3 loop is CASSDGTGGRNTIYF. The DNA for the CDR3 is TGCGCCAGCAGCGACGGGACAGGGGGCCGAAACACCATATATTTT. Full variable domain (rest looked up from reference TRBV5-1 and TRBJ1-3): KAGVTQTPRYLIKTRGQQVTLSCSPISGHRSVSWYQQTPGQGLQFLFEYFSETQRNKGNFPGRFSGRQFSNSRSEMNVSTLELGDSALYLCASSDGTGGRNTIYFGEGSWLTVV.

V and J are TRBV30 and TRBJ2-7; 10 bases agree with TRBD2. Per the germline V gene, CDR1 is GTSNPN and CDR2 is SVGIG (reference sequence). J gave up 3 bases and V 4 bases, and 6 bases lay outside the gene matches. The CDR3 extends over 14 amino acids. Written as DNA, the CDR3 is TGTGCCTGGACTAGCGGGAGAAGTAGCTACGAGCAGTACTTC. Translating it yields CAWTSGRSSYEQYF.

CDR3 in amino acids: CASSLEGGWDQPQHF. The CDR3 nucleotides read TGTGCCAGCAGCTTAGAAGGGGGTTGGGATCAGCCCCAGCATTTT. The chain recombines TRBV11-2 with TRBJ1-5; tentatively, D is TRBD1 (6 bases). This CDR3 is 15 amino acids long. CDR1 is SGHAT and CDR2 is FQNNGV in the germline V gene. The V gene lost 0 bases and the J gene lost 5 bases, with 11 bases spanning the gap. The variable domain in full, with the rest retrieved from reference TRBV11-2 and TRBJ1-5, is EAGVAQSPRYKIIEKRQSVAFWCNPISGHATLYWYQQILGQGPKLLIQFQNNGVVDDSQLPKDRFSAERLKGVDSTLKIQPAKLEDSAVYLCASSLEGGWDQPQHFGDGTRLSIL.

The V gene is TRBV28, the J gene TRBJ2-5; 11 bases agree with TRBD2. With 6 bases clipped from V and 1 base from J, the junction kept 7 bases outside the gene matches. The CDR3 consists of 16 residues. Germline V gene data show CDR1 as MDHEN and CDR2 as SYDVKM. As DNA, the CDR3 is TGTGCCAGCAGGCCTACCACTAGCGGGGGCCAAGAGACCCAGTACTTC. This gives the protein CASRPTTSGGQETQYF.